Below are 23 T cell receptor beta chains sequenced from a single sample in a study of blood T cell repertoires in COVID-19. The protocol was immunoSEQ multiplex PCR, while the TCRdb copy is restricted to in-frame clones and leaves out a portion. The table shows over 250,000 clones, with roughly 85% occurring only once. Sequencing input: peripheral blood. Receptors originate from a woman in her sixties or seventies with acute or convalescent COVID-19.

The rearrangement links TRBV19 to TRBJ2-7, with TRBD1 identical over 7 bases. V trimming: 5 bases; J trimming: 6 bases; junction bases outside the gene matches: 10. Per germline, CDR1 LNHDA and CDR2 SQIVND (reference sequence). The CDR3 loop spans 14 amino acids. The CDR3 DNA reads as TGTGCCAGTAGTGAGTACAGGGGTGTGGGCGAGCAGTACTTC. It encodes CASSEYRGVGEQYF.

This clone was counted a few times. The chain links TRBV2 to TRBJ1-6; 8 bases are shared with TRBD1. The CDR3 has 13 residues. CDR1 and CDR2 from the germline V gene are SNHLY and FYNNEI. V shed 8 bases and J 7 bases; nucleotides not matched to a gene: 4. The chain's CDR3 is CASSRDRNSPLHF. The DNA of the CDR3 is TGTGCCAGCTCCCGGGACAGGAATTCACCCCTCCACTTT.

J is TRBJ2-1 and V is TRBV5-1, with D maybe TRBD2 (7 bases). V was cut by 0 bases and J by 10 bases, with 20 bases left in between. This CDR3 comprises 16 residues. Per germline, CDR1 SGHRS and CDR2 YFSETQ. CDR3: CASSLGSSGRGREQFF. The CDR3 DNA sequence: TGCGCCAGCAGCTTGGGATCTAGCGGCAGGGGTAGAGAGCAGTTCTTC. The variable domain in full, completed from reference TRBV5-1 and TRBJ2-1, reads KAGVTQTPRYLIKTRGQQVTLSCSPISGHRSVSWYQQTPGQGLQFLFEYFSETQRNKGNFPGRFSGRQFSNSRSEMNVSTLELGDSALYLCASSLGSSGRGREQFFGPGTRLTVL.

The chain combines TRBV4-1 with TRBJ1-1; the match to TRBD1 covers 7 bases. The trim removed 1 base at V and 1 base at J, leaving 6 bases unmatched. This CDR3 is 16 amino acids long. Germline V gives CDR1 MGHRA, CDR2 YSYEKL. CDR3 region: CASSQATQGGNTEAFF. The DNA of the CDR3 is TGCGCCAGCAGCCAAGCAACGCAGGGGGGGAACACTGAAGCTTTCTTT.

The V and J genes are TRBV6-1 and TRBJ2-1; 8 positions agree with TRBD1. The CDR3 has 13 residues. The V gene's germline CDR1 is MNHNS and CDR2 SASEGT. After removal of 3 bases from V and 8 bases from J, the junction contained 3 bases not matched to a gene. The CDR3 nucleotides are TGTGCCAGCAGTGACCAGGGGGCCTATGAGCAGTTCTTC. It is translated as CASSDQGAYEQFF.

The chain recombines TRBV11-3 with TRBJ1-1; tentative D call: TRBD1 (5 bases). The CDR3 covers 14 residues. Germline V gives CDR1 SGHNT, CDR2 YENEEA. The V end was cut by 0 bases, the J end by 3 bases, with 8 bases between. As DNA, the CDR3 is TGTGCCAGCAGCTTAGACGGCAGGGACACTGAAGCTTTCTTT. Encoded protein: CASSLDGRDTEAFF.

This clone appeared a single time. This chain links TRBV2 with TRBJ2-7; 8 bases line up with TRBD1. Germline V lookup: CDR1 SNHLY, CDR2 FYNNEI. This CDR3 has 14 residues. Losses at the gene ends were 7 bases for V and 5 bases for J; bases not matched to a gene: 10. Here the CDR3 reads CASKWDRSSNEQYF. The CDR3 DNA follows: TGTGCCAGCAAATGGGACAGGTCGTCTAACGAGCAGTACTTC.

CDR3 residues: CAWRSGGHTDTQYF. The CDR3 nucleotides read TGTGCCTGGAGGAGCGGGGGACACACAGATACGCAGTATTTT. The chain joins TRBV30 to TRBJ2-3, with 8 bases fitting TRBD2. The CDR3 spans 14 residues. V lost 3 bases and J lost 2; bases outside the gene matches: 4. Germline loops: CDR1 GTSNPN, CDR2 SVGIG (reference sequence).

Only one count was recorded for this clone. The rearrangement joins TRBV5-4 to TRBJ2-1, with TRBD2 matching over 9 bases. Germline CDR1 is SGHNT and CDR2 is YYREEE (reference sequence). V lost 5 bases and J lost 5; bases outside the gene matches: 8. The CDR3 spans 15 residues. This CDR3 is CASRSGGSTNNEQFF. CDR3 nucleotide sequence: TGTGCCAGCAGAAGCGGGGGGTCCACTAACAATGAGCAGTTCTTC. The whole variable domain, remainder taken from reference TRBV5-4 and TRBJ2-1, is ETGVTQSPTHLIKTRGQQVTLRCSSQSGHNTVSWYQQALGQGPQFIFQYYREEENGRGNFPPRFSGLQFPNYSSELNVNALELDDSALYLCASRSGGSTNNEQFFGPGTRLTVL.

The chain couples TRBV6-4 to TRBJ2-3; a weak D match, TRBD1 (6 bases). Germline CDR1 and CDR2: MRHNA and SNTAGT. The CDR3 length is 13 residues. Trimming stripped 5 bases from V and 3 bases from J, with 9 bases between. The DNA of the CDR3 is TGTGCCAGCAGTCCACAGGGAACAGATACGCAGTATTTT. This gives the protein CASSPQGTDTQYF.

The chain joins TRBV12-3 or TRBV12-4 to TRBJ1-2; D is unclear. V gave up 6 bases and J gave up 4 bases, with 9 bases separating them. The CDR3 is 12 residues long. The CDR3 sequence is CASSPSLYGYTF. CDR3 DNA sequence: TGTGCCAGCAGCCCCTCCCTCTATGGCTACACCTTC.

CDR3 sequence (DNA): TGTGCCAGCAGACTGACAGGGCAGAACACTGAAGCTTTCTTT. It translates to CASRLTGQNTEAFF. This chain links TRBV7-2 with TRBJ1-1, with TRBD1 matching over 7 bases. The V gene end was trimmed by 6 bases and the J gene end by 1 base; junction bases not matched to a gene: 5. Per germline, CDR1 SGHTA and CDR2 FQGNSA. This CDR3 region has 14 residues.

This chain uses TRBV19 with TRBJ1-2; maybe TRBD1 (6 bases). In germline, CDR1 is LNHDA, CDR2 SQIVND (reference sequence). Trimming removed 4 bases at V and 7 bases at J, with 13 bases between. The CDR3 has 13 amino acids. CDR3 in DNA: TGTGCCAGTAGTACCTCAGGGGCTCTTGGCTACACCTTC. This codes for CASSTSGALGYTF.

This chain links TRBV7-9 with TRBJ1-1, with D perhaps matching TRBD1 (5 bases). Germline V gives CDR1 SEHNR, CDR2 FQNEAQ (reference sequence). The V gene lost 1 base and the J gene lost 1 base, with 10 bases spanning the gap. The length of the CDR3 is 15 residues. The CDR3 sequence is CASSLGRGRNTEAFF. Here the CDR3 DNA reads TGTGCCAGCAGCTTAGGGAGGGGTAGGAACACTGAAGCTTTCTTT.

This rearrangement joins TRBV7-8 to TRBJ1-5; no reliable D call. Germline CDR1 reads SGHVS; CDR2 reads FQNEAQ. The CDR3 has 16 residues. Deletions cut 5 bases from V and 7 bases from J, with 21 bases between. The CDR3 loop is CASSLIRGRANQPQHF. The CDR3 coding sequence is TGTGCCAGCAGCCTAATCCGTGGGAGGGCGAACCAGCCCCAGCATTTT.

CDR3 amino acids: CASSLSGGDQETQYF. CDR3 DNA sequence: TGTGCCAGCAGCTTGAGCGGGGGGGATCAAGAGACCCAGTACTTC. This chain uses TRBV5-4 with TRBJ2-5; TRBD2 aligns across 10 bases. The J segment lost 2 bases and the V segment lost 1 base, leaving 2 bases of the junction unmatched. Germline values: CDR1 SGHNT, CDR2 YYREEE (reference sequence). The CDR3 has 15 residues. Full variable domain (missing parts from reference TRBV5-4 and TRBJ2-5): ETGVTQSPTHLIKTRGQQVTLRCSSQSGHNTVSWYQQALGQGPQFIFQYYREEENGRGNFPPRFSGLQFPNYSSELNVNALELDDSALYLCASSLSGGDQETQYFGPGTRLLVL.

The chain links TRBV30 to TRBJ1-2; a possible D gene is TRBD1 (5 bases). V lost 8 bases, J lost 9 bases, and 13 bases lay in between. The germline V gene has CDR1 GTSNPN and CDR2 SVGIG (reference sequence). This CDR3 region has 10 residues. The CDR3 DNA is TGTGCCGTTTCAGGGAAACGCTACACCTTC. It is translated as CAVSGKRYTF. Complete variable domain (other parts from reference TRBV30 and TRBJ1-2): SQTIHQWPATLVQPVGSPLSLECTVEGTSNPNLYWYRQAAGRGLQLLFYSVGIGQISSEVPQNLSASRPQDRQFILSSKKLLLSDSGFYLCAVSGKRYTFGSGTRLTVV.

This chain joins TRBV11-2 and TRBJ1-5; 9 bases are shared with TRBD1. Germline V gene sequence: CDR1 SGHAT, CDR2 FQNNGV. This CDR3 contains 13 residues. V was clipped by 1 base and J by 12 bases; unmatched bases: 4. CDR3 amino acids: CASSLGGTGNQHF. CDR3 sequence (DNA): TGTGCCAGCAGCTTAGGTGGGACAGGGAACCAGCATTTT.

This chain uses TRBV6-5 with TRBJ1-4, with a possible D match to TRBD1 (6 bases). The CDR3 runs to 15 residues. Trimming took 6 bases from V and 2 from J, leaving 13 bases between them. CDR1 is MNHEY, CDR2 SVGAGI, per germline. The CDR3 here is CASRPLGATNEKLFF. The DNA of the CDR3 is TGTGCCAGCAGACCCCTGGGGGCCACTAATGAAAAACTGTTTTTT.

This chain connects TRBV2 to TRBJ2-1; 7 bases fit TRBD2. The germline gives CDR1 SNHLY, CDR2 FYNNEI. The CDR3 has 16 amino acids. J gave up 0 bases and V 7 bases, and 9 bases lay outside the gene matches. DNA for the CDR3: TGTGCCAGCACCAAACTAGCGAGGAGCTCCTACAATGAGCAGTTCTTC. It is translated as CASTKLARSSYNEQFF.

This clone turned up a few times. The chain employs TRBV3-1 (or the pseudogene TRBV3-2) and TRBJ1-2; D may be TRBD1 (5 bases). The CDR3 is made up of 15 amino acids. Trimming stripped 1 base from V and 4 bases from J, with 13 bases between. Germline-derived CDR1 and CDR2 are LGHDT and YNNKEL (reference sequence). CDR3 DNA sequence: TGTGCCAGCAGCCAAGCCTCGAAGGGGATCTATGGCTACACCTTC. This codes for CASSQASKGIYGYTF.

The chain employs TRBV2 and TRBJ1-2; TRBD1 agrees at 9 bases. The CDR3 contains 14 residues. With V trimmed by 7 bases and J by 0 bases, 3 bases remained unmatched. Germline assignment: CDR1 SNHLY and CDR2 FYNNEI. The CDR3 sequence is CASTGQGTNYGYTF. The CDR3 DNA follows: TGTGCCAGCACTGGACAGGGGACTAACTATGGCTACACCTTC.

DNA for the CDR3: TGCAGCGTTGTGGATGGAGATCAGCCCCAGCATTTT. Its protein is CSVVDGDQPQHF. This chain joins TRBV29-1 and TRBJ1-5; D is ambiguous. Germline assignment: CDR1 SQVTM and CDR2 ANQGSEA. The V gene lost 4 bases and the J gene lost 5 bases, with 9 bases spanning the gap. The CDR3 length is 12 residues.